One sample yielded the 3 T cell receptor beta chains listed below, sequenced in a study of PD-L1 blockade in urothelial cancer. Time point indicated: pretreatment peripheral blood. Measured with immunoSEQ multiplex PCR; TCRdb has only the in-frame clones, and not every one. Of 35,000 to 45,000 clones in the sample, 70% to 90% are singletons; the top ten hold 20% to 25%. The source material was PBMCs, sampled around atezolizumab (anti-PD-L1) treatment. Every receptor here comes from a donor older than 35 with urothelial cancer.

The chain links TRBV14 to TRBJ2-5; 7 positions match TRBD2. From germline, CDR1 is SGHDN and CDR2 FVKESK. Losses at the gene ends were 2 bases for V and 4 bases for J; bases not matched to a gene: 4. The CDR3 runs 14 residues. Written as DNA, the CDR3 is TGTGCCAGCAGCCAATGGGGCGGGGGAGAGACCCAGTACTTC. Its translation is CASSQWGGGETQYF.

V gene TRBV29-1 combines with J gene TRBJ2-2, with D perhaps matching TRBD1 (5 bases). Germline V lookup: CDR1 SQVTM, CDR2 ANQGSEA. This CDR3 is built from 14 residues. The germline V and J ends were trimmed by 4 bases and 4 bases, with 13 bases remaining between them. DNA for the CDR3: TGCAGCGTTGGAAAAGGGGCAAGCACCGGGGAGCTGTTTTTT. The encoded protein is CSVGKGASTGELFF.

CDR3 nucleotides: TGTGCCAGCAGAACCGGACAGGGTGGCCACTATGGCTACACCTTC. Its translation is CASRTGQGGHYGYTF. The chain uses TRBV5-5 and TRBJ1-2, with 8 bases matching TRBD1. V trimming: 5 bases; J trimming: 3 bases; junction bases outside the gene matches: 9. The CDR3 loop spans 15 amino acids. Germline CDR1 and CDR2: SGHKS and YYEKEE (reference sequence).